This record looks at one T cell receptor beta chain sequence and its context. Its antigen is not identified. From the 5' RACE reads, TCRdb called clonotypes with MiXCR, one entry per CDR3 protein. The repertoire holds some 300,000 distinct CDR3 sequences, with 20% as singletons. The data belong to a study of T-cell memory formation after mild COVID-19. About the research overall: The two donors had largely donor-specific TCR clusters. Study-level points and caveats: There were some responding clones in pre-infection memory, which suggested that cross-reactive memory had joined. Chiefly within CM and EM were the contracting CD4+ clones; CD8+ ones were within EMRA.

V was shortened by 6 bases and J by 10 bases, with 19 bases between the two germline ends. The CDR3 is 15 residues long. Germline loops: CDR1 KGHSH, CDR2 LQKENI. This clonotype was sampled from a man younger than 35 who had mild COVID-19 (a few samples of this study predate the infection). Cell type and time point are not known. The chain couples TRBV18 to TRBJ1-6; D not certain. Sample: PBMCs or a T cell subset sorted from them (not recorded which). CDR3 loop: CASSPDSGWGSPLHF. Here the CDR3 DNA reads TGTGCCAGCTCGCCCGATTCGGGTTGGGGATCACCCCTCCACTTT.